This TCR beta chain was recovered during a study of T cells expressing NK-cell markers (dated by TCRdb to 2020 to 2022). Turning to the overall study: TCR beta-chain repertoires were profiled in sorted CD3+CD56+NKG2C+, CD3+CD56+NKG2C- and CD3+CD56-NKG2C+ T-cell subsets from fewer than 10 donors. Of the eight sequenced donors, seven were found to be HCMV-seropositive and one was found to be HCMV-seronegative. All eight donors whose samples were sequenced were randomly selected healthy volunteers, three of them men and five women. The libraries were sequenced on Illumina HiSeq 2000/2500, MiSeq or NextSeq, producing 2 x 150 bp reads. Study-level results and caveats: Whether the expanded NKG2C-expressing T cell clones were specific for HCMV antigens remained unclear. Those dominant clonotypes were again the most abundant among CD3+CD56-NKG2C+ cells in four donors, at about 28.3-65%. In six donors, the dominant CD3+CD56+NKG2C+ clonotypes were found to rank among the top 10 CD8+ clonotypes and to make up about 1.0-7.0% of CD8+ T cells.

From cysteine to phenylalanine, the CDR3 is 16 amino acids long. Nucleotide data are not available. From a lookup of the germline V gene, CDR1 and CDR2 are SGHRS and YFSETQ. Instrument on record: Illumina HiSeq 2000. TCR beta cDNA libraries were made by 5'RACE template switching that added a universal primer site and unique molecular identifiers. cDNA synthesis was primed from the TCR beta constant segment and was followed by two successive PCR amplification steps. Under the source paper's analysis protocol: MIGEC handled demultiplexing of the reads and grouping by UMI, while MiTCR was used to assemble and quantify clonotypes. Only TCR cDNA sequences supported by at least two reads were kept to exclude erroneous sequences. The tcR package was used for downstream repertoire analysis, with clonotypes matched between fractions based on CDR3 nucleotide sequence plus V segment. VDJmatch was used to annotate antigen specificity against VDJdb, with one amino acid substitution in CDR3 permitted. TCRdb reprocessed the public reads and reports one entry per CDR3 protein sequence, without DNA. The V and J calls and clone size come from TCRdb's table, not from the authors' own analysis. The table for this sample shows about 260,000 distinct CDR3 sequences. The top ten constitute approximately 0.39% of the sample.

HCMV-specific IgG was detected in serum with a commercial ELISA kit to determine HCMV serostatus. Ficoll density gradient centrifugation was used to isolate peripheral blood mononuclear cells from blood. For this clonotype: Its binding antigen is unknown.

The V and J segments used are TRBV5-1 and TRBJ2-1; TCRdb reports TRBD2, a call that lacks DNA to check it against. The clonotype comes from a man aged 18 to 35 in good health. Donor details come from another sample of the same person, matched by shared clones. What was sequenced was blood T cells: a sorted CD56 or NKG2C T cell subset, CD4+ or CD8+ T cells, or bulk PBMC T cells (not recorded which). CDR3 region: CASGWIAGGSYNEQFF.